This T cell receptor (beta chain) appears in the sequencing data of a study of a mutant IDH1 vaccine in newly diagnosed glioma. Germline assignment: CDR1 SGHNT and CDR2 YENEEA. CDR3 length equals 13 residues. The V and J ends lost 4 bases and 5 bases respectively, with 8 bases between them. As to time point: baseline, week 1 (first vaccination visit). Indicated treatment: pre-vaccination baseline after standard-of-care therapy. The method was immunoSEQ multiplex PCR; TCRdb's version includes in-frame clones alone and lacks a portion of them. The data hold fewer than 50,000 clones, with around four fifths observed a single time. This clone was detected only once.

The chain is built from TRBV11-3 and TRBJ1-4; D gene uncertain. This TCR came from a man aged 35 to 55 with glioma. Some clones in this sample may be carry-over from other donors' samples. This sample comprised PBMCs, obtained from a glioma patient treated with radiotherapy, temozolomide or both. Written as DNA, the CDR3 is TGTGCCAGCAGCTCGGAAGGAAATGAAAAACTGTTTTTT. As protein: CASSSEGNEKLFF.